This T cell receptor (beta chain) appears in the sequencing data of a study of cytomegalovirus exposure and HLA in healthy donors. PCR primers comprised 60 Vbeta and 13 Jbeta primers. Here immunoSEQ multiplex PCR was the method, and the copy in TCRdb shows in-frame clones only, minus some. The specimen's table records 130,000 or so clones. This CDR3 spans 14 amino acids. The rearrangement links TRBV7-5 to TRBJ1-2. TRBV7-5 counts as a pseudogene. Source material: PBMCs. The receptor comes from a woman between 40 and 55 years old in good health and CMV-seronegative. For the CDR3, the DNA is TGTGTCAGAAGCTTAGATCGACGGGACTATGGCTACACCTTC. This codes for CVRSLDRRDYGYTF.